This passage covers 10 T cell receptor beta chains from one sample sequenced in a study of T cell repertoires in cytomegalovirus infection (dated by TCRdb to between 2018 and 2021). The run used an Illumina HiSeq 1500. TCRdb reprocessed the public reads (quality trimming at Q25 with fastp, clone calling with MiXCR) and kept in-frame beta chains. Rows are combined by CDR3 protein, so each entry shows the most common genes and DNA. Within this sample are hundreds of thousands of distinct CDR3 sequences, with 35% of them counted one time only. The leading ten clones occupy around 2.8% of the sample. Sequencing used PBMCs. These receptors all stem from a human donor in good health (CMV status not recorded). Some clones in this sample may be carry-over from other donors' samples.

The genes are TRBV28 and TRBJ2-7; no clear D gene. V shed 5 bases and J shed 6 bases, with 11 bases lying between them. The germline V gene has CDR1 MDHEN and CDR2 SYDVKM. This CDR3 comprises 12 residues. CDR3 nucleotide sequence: TGTGCCAGCAGTCCCGGTCGCTCCGAGCAGTACTTC. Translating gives CASSPGRSEQYF.

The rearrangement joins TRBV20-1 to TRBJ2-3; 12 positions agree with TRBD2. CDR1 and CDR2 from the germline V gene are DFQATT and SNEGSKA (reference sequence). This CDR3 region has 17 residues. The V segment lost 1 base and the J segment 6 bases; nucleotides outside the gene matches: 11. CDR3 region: CSARATSGGPLMDTQYF. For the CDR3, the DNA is TGCAGTGCTAGAGCGACTAGCGGGGGCCCGTTGATGGATACGCAGTATTTT.

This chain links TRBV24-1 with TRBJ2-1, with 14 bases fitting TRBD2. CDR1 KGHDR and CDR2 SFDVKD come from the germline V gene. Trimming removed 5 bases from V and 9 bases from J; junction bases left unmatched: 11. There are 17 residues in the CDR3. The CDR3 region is CATSGLAGGLAGGEQFF. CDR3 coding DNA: TGTGCCACCAGTGGACTAGCGGGGGGGCTAGCGGGCGGTGAGCAGTTCTTC.

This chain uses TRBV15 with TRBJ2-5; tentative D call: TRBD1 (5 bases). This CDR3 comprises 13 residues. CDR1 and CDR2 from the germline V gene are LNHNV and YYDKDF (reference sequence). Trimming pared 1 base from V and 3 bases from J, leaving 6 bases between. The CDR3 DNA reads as TGTGCCACCAGCAGAGGCAGGGAAGAGACCCAGTACTTC. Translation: CATSRGREETQYF.

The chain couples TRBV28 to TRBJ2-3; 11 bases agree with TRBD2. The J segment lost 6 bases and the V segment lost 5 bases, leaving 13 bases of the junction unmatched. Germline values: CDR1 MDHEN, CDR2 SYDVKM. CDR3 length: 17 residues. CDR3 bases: TGTGCCAGCAGTCTCCCACTAGCGGGAGCTTTTTTGGATACGCAGTATTTT. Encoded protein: CASSLPLAGAFLDTQYF.

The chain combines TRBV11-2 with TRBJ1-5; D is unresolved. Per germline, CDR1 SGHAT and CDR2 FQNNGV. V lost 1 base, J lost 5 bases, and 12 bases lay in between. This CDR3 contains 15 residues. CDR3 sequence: CASSLVAGKDQPQHF. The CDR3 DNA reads TGTGCCAGCAGCTTAGTGGCAGGAAAGGATCAGCCCCAGCATTTT.

The CDR3 spells CASSLPGQYTSYTF. The CDR3 region has the DNA TGTGCCAGCAGTTTGCCGGGACAGTACACCAGCTACACCTTC. The chain joins TRBV28 to TRBJ1-2; 7 nucleotides line up with TRBD1. Germline V lookup: CDR1 MDHEN, CDR2 SYDVKM. CDR3 length: 14 amino acids. The junction had 10 bases not matched to a gene; V was cut back by 3 bases and J by 9 bases.

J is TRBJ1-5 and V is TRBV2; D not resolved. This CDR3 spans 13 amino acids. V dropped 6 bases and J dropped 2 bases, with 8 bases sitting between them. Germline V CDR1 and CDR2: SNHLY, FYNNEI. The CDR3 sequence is CASSGSGNQPQHF. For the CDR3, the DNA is TGTGCCAGCAGCGGCTCGGGCAATCAGCCCCAGCATTTT.

CDR3 protein: CASSLGGSVRLHF. CDR3 sequence (DNA): TGTGCCAGCAGCTTAGGAGGCAGCGTCCGCCTCCACTTT. This chain connects TRBV7-2 to TRBJ1-6; D uncertain. This CDR3 has 13 residues. Germline V gene sequence: CDR1 SGHTA, CDR2 FQGNSA. V lost 1 base to trimming and J lost 15 bases, with 13 bases between them.

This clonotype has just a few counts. CDR3 nucleotide sequence: TGTGCCAGCAGTGAGGGACTAGCGCCAGCGCGGGCCCTCCATACGCAGTATTTT. Protein sequence: CASSEGLAPARALHTQYF. V gene TRBV12-3 or TRBV12-4 combines with J gene TRBJ2-3; 10 bases agree with TRBD2. The CDR3 length is 18 residues. V trimming: 5 bases; J trimming: 7 bases; junction bases outside the gene matches: 18.